This T cell receptor beta chain was captured in a study of T-cell memory formation after mild COVID-19. This CDR3 region has 16 residues. Germline-derived CDR1 and CDR2 are SGHVS and FQNEAQ. Between the trimmed V and J ends, which lost 5 bases and 1 base, there was a span of 14 bases. One entry per CDR3 protein results from TCRdb running MiXCR on the 5' RACE reads. The sample shows 65,000 to 90,000 distinct CDR3 sequences, about 14% of them seen only once. The sequencing sample was made of PBMCs or a T cell subset sorted from them (not recorded which). The clonotype comes from an adult woman who had mild COVID-19 (a few samples of this study predate the infection). Cell type and time point are not known. The J gene is TRBJ2-2, the V gene TRBV7-8; D is unresolved. The CDR3 protein is CASSGKRSGNTGELFF. CDR3 sequence (DNA): TGTGCCAGCAGCGGGAAGAGGTCAGGGAACACCGGGGAGCTGTTTTTT.